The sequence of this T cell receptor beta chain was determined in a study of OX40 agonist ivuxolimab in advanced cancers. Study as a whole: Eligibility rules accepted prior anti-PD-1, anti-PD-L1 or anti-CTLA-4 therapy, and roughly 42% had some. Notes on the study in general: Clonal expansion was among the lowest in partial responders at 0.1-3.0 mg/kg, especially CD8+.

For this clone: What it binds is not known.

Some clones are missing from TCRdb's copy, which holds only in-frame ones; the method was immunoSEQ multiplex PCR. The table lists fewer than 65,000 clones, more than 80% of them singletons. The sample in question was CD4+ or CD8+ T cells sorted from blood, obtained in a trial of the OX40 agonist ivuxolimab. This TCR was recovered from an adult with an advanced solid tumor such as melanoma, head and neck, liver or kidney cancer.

The CDR3 DNA is TGTGCCAGTCACGACAGGAACACTGAAGCTTTCTTT. Translating it yields CASHDRNTEAFF. This chain connects TRBV19 to TRBJ1-1; D is possibly TRBD1 (5 bases). The CDR3 covers 12 residues. V gave up 8 bases and J gave up 1 base, with 8 bases separating them. Germline CDR1 LNHDA, CDR2 SQIVND (reference sequence).